The clone carrying this T cell receptor beta chain was counted only a few times. The sample originates from a study of blood T cell repertoires in COVID-19. On the study more broadly: Sites across the United States, Italy and Spain contributed samples from acute and convalescent COVID-19. Sources were T cells, B-cell-depleted T cells, or PBMCs; the material itself was cDNA or gDNA.

V gave up 2 bases and J gave up 1 base, with 23 bases separating them. Germline V gene sequence: CDR1 LGHNA, CDR2 YNFKEQ. The CDR3 runs to 19 residues. Assay used: immunoSEQ multiplex PCR; TCRdb lists only in-frame clones, some missing. The sample contains about 480,000 clones, about nine tenths of which appear only once. The chain links TRBV4-2 to TRBJ1-1; weak D call: TRBD1 (6 bases). The specimen sequenced was peripheral blood. The clonotype comes from a woman between 50 and 59 years old with COVID-19, enrolled during active disease. The CDR3 nucleotides read TGTGCCAGCAGCCAATCGAGCTCGCCCTCAGGGGTGGGGAACACTGAAGCTTTCTTT. Its protein product is CASSQSSSPSGVGNTEAFF.